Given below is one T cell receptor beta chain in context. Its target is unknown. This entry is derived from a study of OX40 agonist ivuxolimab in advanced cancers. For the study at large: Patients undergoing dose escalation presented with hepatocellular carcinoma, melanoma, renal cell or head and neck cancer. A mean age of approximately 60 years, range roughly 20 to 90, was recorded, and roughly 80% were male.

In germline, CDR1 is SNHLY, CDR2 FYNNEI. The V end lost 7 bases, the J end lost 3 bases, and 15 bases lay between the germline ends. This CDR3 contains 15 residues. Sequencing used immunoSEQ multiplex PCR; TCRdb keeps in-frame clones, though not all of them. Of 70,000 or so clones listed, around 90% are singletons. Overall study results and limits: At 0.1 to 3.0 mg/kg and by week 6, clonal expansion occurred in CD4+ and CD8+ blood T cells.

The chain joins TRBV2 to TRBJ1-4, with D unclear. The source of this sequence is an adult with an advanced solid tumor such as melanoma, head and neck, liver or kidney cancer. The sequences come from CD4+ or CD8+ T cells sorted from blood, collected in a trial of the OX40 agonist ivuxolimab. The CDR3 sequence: CASTGDAEANEKLFF. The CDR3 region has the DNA TGTGCCAGCACCGGAGACGCGGAAGCTAATGAAAAACTGTTTTTT.